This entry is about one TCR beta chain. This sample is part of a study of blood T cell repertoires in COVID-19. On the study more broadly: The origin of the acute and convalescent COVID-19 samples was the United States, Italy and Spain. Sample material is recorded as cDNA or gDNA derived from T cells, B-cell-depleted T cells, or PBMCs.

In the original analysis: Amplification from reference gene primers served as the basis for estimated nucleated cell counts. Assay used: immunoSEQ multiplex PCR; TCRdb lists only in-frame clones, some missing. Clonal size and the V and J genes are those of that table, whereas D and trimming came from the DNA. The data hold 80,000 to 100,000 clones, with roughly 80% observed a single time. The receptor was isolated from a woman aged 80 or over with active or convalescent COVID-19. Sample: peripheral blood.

CDR3 sequence (DNA): TGTGCCAGCTCACCGGGACAGCCTCGCACAGATACGCAGTATTTT. Amino acid sequence: CASSPGQPRTDTQYF. The chain couples TRBV18 to TRBJ2-3; 7 bases align to TRBD1. Germline CDR1 reads KGHSH; CDR2 reads LQKENI. The CDR3 has 15 amino acids. Germline trimming cut 3 bases from V and 1 base from J; bases unmatched to any gene: 4. Supplemented by reference TRBV18 and TRBJ2-3, the full variable domain reads NAGVMQNPRHLVRRRGQEARLRCSPMKGHSHVYWYRQLPEEGLKFMVYLQKENIIDESGMPKERFSAEFPKEGPSILRIQQVVRGDSAAYFCASSPGQPRTDTQYFGPGTRLTVL.